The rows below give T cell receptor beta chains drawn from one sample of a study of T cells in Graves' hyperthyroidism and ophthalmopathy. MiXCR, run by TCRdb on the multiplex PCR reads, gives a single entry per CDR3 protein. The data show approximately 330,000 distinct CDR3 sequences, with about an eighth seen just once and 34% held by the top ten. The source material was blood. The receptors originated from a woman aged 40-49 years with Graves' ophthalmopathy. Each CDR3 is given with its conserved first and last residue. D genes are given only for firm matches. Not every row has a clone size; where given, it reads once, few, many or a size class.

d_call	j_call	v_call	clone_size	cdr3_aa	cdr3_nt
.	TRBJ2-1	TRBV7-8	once	CASSLGTFFAYNEQFF	TGTGCCAGCAGCTTGGGGACTTTTTTCGCCTACAATGAGCAGTTCTTC
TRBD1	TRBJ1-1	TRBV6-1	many	CASSHTGGGTEAFF	TGTGCCAGCAGCCACACAGGGGGGGGCACTGAAGCTTTCTTT
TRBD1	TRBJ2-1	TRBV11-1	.	CASSWTGGLPYEQFF	TGTGCCAGCAGCTGGACAGGGGGACTCCCCTATGAGCAGTTCTTC
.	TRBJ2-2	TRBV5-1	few	CASAATVTGELFF	TGCGCCAGCGCCGCGACGGTAACCGGGGAGCTGTTTTTT
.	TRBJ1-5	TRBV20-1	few	CSAISDTYQPQHF	TGCAGTGCTATTTCGGACACATATCAGCCCCAGCATTTT
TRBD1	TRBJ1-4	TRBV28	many	CASSLPGGTEKLFF	TGTGCCAGCAGTTTACCAGGGGGCACTGAAAAACTGTTTTTT
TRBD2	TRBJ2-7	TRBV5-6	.	CASSRDRGRLTYEQYF	TGTGCCAGCAGCCGAGACCGCGGGAGGCTAACCTACGAGCAGTACTTC
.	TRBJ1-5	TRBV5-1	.	CASRQNSNQPQHF	TGCGCCAGCAGACAGAATAGCAATCAGCCCCAGCATTTT
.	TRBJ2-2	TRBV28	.	CASSPPVERANTGELFF	TGTGCCAGCAGTCCCCCAGTCGAGAGAGCGAACACCGGGGAGCTGTTTTTT
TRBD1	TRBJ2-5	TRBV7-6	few	CASSLDDWGQKETQYF	TGTGCCAGCAGCTTAGATGATTGGGGACAGAAAGAGACCCAGTACTTC
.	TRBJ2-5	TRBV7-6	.	CASSLYGEETQYF	TGTGCCAGCAGCTTATATGGGGAAGAGACCCAGTACTTC
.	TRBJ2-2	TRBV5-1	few	CASSLVPDSRAGELFF	TGCGCCAGCAGCTTGGTTCCCGACTCGAGGGCCGGGGAGCTGTTTTTT
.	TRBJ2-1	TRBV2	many	CASSFRGYNEQFF	TGTGCCAGCAGCTTCAGGGGCTACAATGAGCAGTTCTTC
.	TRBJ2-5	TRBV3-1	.	CASSERGWGNQETQYF	TGTGCCAGCAGCGAGAGGGGTTGGGGGAACCAAGAGACCCAGTACTTC
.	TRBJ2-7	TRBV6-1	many	CASNVRQGPMTYEQYF	TGTGCCAGCAATGTTCGGCAGGGACCTATGACCTACGAGCAGTACTTC
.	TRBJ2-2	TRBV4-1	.	CASSQSNRELFF	TGCGCCAGCAGCCAGTCTAACAGGGAGCTGTTTTTT
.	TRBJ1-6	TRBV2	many	CASSEVGSNSPLHF	TGTGCCAGCAGTGAAGTCGGATCTAATTCACCCCTCCACTTT